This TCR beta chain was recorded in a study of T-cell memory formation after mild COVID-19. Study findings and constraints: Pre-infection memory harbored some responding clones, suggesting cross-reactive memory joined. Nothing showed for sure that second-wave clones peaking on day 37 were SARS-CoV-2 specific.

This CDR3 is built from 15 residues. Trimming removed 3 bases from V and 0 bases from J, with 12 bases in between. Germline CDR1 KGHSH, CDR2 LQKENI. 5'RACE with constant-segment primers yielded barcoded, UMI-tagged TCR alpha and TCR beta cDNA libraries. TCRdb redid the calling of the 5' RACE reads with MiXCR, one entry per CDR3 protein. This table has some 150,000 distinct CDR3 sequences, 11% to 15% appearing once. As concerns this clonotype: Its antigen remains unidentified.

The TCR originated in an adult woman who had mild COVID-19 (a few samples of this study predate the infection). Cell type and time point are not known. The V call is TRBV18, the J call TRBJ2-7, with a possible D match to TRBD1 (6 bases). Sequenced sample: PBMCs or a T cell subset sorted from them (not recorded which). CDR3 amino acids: CASSPPDRSSYEQYF. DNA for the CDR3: TGTGCCAGCTCACCTCCTGACAGGAGCTCCTACGAGCAGTACTTC.